This TCR beta chain emerged from a study of shared T cell receptors in the human thymus. Sequenced by immunoSEQ multiplex PCR; TCRdb stores in-frame clones only, minus some. The repertoire has some 640,000 clones, more than 70% of them found once; the top ten carry roughly 0.0086%. In addition, the sample was reused for a study of human thymus T cells. That source reports: Samples came from healthy Finnish infants during open corrective cardiac surgery.

Sequencing was done on a sample of thymocytes. This receptor was taken from a boy under three years old with a congenital heart defect.

The CDR3 DNA is TGTGCCAGCAGTTTTCTTAGACAGGGGGCCTCCAAAAACATTCAGTACTTC. Translation gives CASSFLRQGASKNIQYF. The rearrangement uses TRBV28 and TRBJ2-4; 10 bases fit TRBD1. The CDR3 runs to 17 residues. The junction had 7 bases not matched to a gene; V was cut back by 3 bases and J by 2 bases. The germline gives CDR1 MDHEN, CDR2 SYDVKM.